One sample yielded the 23 T cell receptor beta chains listed below, sequenced in a study of neoadjuvant anti-PD-1 for oral cavity cancer. This table comes from immunoSEQ multiplex PCR, and its TCRdb copy is limited to in-frame clones, with some not included. This table has tens of thousands of clones, less than 35% appearing once. Stated time point: after neoadjuvant nivolumab, at surgical resection. The input for sequencing was tumor tissue, taken after nivolumab (anti-PD-1) treatment. Receptors originate from a person aged 40 to 85 with oral cavity squamous cell carcinoma.

This clone was detected a few times. CDR3 sequence (DNA): TGTGCCAGCAGTTTATTGCGGGACTCAGCACGAGATACGCAGTATTTT. Encoded protein: CASSLLRDSARDTQYF. The V and J genes are TRBV27 and TRBJ2-3; maybe TRBD2 (6 bases). V was clipped by 1 base and J by 5 bases, with 16 bases between them. Germline V gives CDR1 MNHEY, CDR2 SMNVEV (reference sequence). The CDR3 length is 16 residues.

The V and J genes are TRBV5-4 and TRBJ1-1; D is undetermined. Germline values: CDR1 SGHNT, CDR2 YYREEE (reference sequence). Trimming removed 3 bases from V and 8 bases from J, with 8 bases in between. The CDR3 length is 11 residues. The CDR3 loop is CASSSLREAFF. The CDR3 region has the DNA TGTGCCAGCAGCTCCCTGAGGGAAGCTTTCTTT.

The CDR3 sequence is CASSLGAASYEQYF. DNA of the CDR3: TGTGCCAGCAGCTTAGGTGCAGCCTCCTACGAGCAGTACTTC. J is TRBJ2-7 and V is TRBV11-2, with unresolved D. Germline CDR1 is SGHAT and CDR2 is FQNNGV. Trimming removed 1 base from V and 0 bases from J, with 7 bases in between. The CDR3 length is 14 residues.

This clone has just a few counts. The chain combines TRBV27 with TRBJ1-1; D call uncertain. The CDR3 covers 13 residues. Deletions cut 2 bases from V and 0 bases from J, with 4 bases between. Germline V gives CDR1 MNHEY, CDR2 SMNVEV (reference sequence). CDR3 loop: CASSLMVNTEAFF. The CDR3 bases are TGTGCCAGCAGTTTAATGGTGAACACTGAAGCTTTCTTT.

The CDR3 region is CASSFQGGNAGYTF. CDR3 DNA sequence: TGTGCCAGCAGTTTTCAAGGGGGGAATGCTGGCTACACCTTC. The chain has TRBV6-5 and TRBJ1-2, with a tentative D call TRBD1 (6 bases). The CDR3 length is 14 residues. V was trimmed by 4 bases and J by 7 bases, leaving 16 bases between them. From germline, CDR1 is MNHEY and CDR2 SVGAGI.

The V gene is TRBV10-3, the J gene TRBJ2-2, with TRBD1 matching 8 bases. Germline CDR1 reads ENHRY; CDR2 reads SYGVKD. This CDR3 is 14 amino acids long. V was pared by 11 bases and J by 4 bases, with 9 bases of the junction left unmatched. The CDR3 here is CAATTGDGTGELFF. CDR3 nucleotides: TGTGCCGCCACGACAGGGGACGGCACCGGGGAGCTGTTTTTT.

The chain is built from TRBV4-1 and TRBJ1-6; D remains ambiguous. The V and J ends lost 1 base and 10 bases respectively, with 5 bases between them. Germline V lookup: CDR1 MGHRA, CDR2 YSYEKL. This CDR3 comprises 12 residues. The CDR3 sequence is CASSQVGSPLHF. CDR3 nucleotide sequence: TGCGCCAGCAGCCAAGTGGGGTCACCCCTCCACTTT.

This chain uses TRBV2 with TRBJ1-1, with 7 bases fitting TRBD1. CDR3 size: 16 residues. The V gene's germline CDR1 is SNHLY and CDR2 FYNNEI. V was clipped by 4 bases and J by 3 bases; unmatched bases: 11. CDR3 residues: CASSVGGGQEYTEAFF. The CDR3 DNA sequence: TGTGCCAGCAGTGTGGGAGGTGGACAGGAGTACACTGAAGCTTTCTTT.

The chain recombines TRBV19 with TRBJ1-5; D possibly corresponds to TRBD1 (5 bases). Germline CDR1 LNHDA, CDR2 SQIVND (reference sequence). This CDR3 comprises 14 residues. The V and J ends lost 5 bases and 7 bases respectively, with 15 bases between them. As DNA, the CDR3 is TGTGCCAGTAGTCCTGGAGGTTGGGGCCAGCCCCAGCATTTT. Protein: CASSPGGWGQPQHF.

V is TRBV15 and J is TRBJ2-5, with D uncertain. CDR3 length equals 14 residues. From germline, CDR1 is LNHNV and CDR2 YYDKDF (reference sequence). Deletions cut 1 base from V and 1 base from J, with 7 bases between. The chain's CDR3 is CATSRVGFQETQYF. The CDR3 DNA reads TGTGCCACCAGCAGAGTCGGCTTCCAAGAGACCCAGTACTTC.

This clone appeared a single time. CDR3 sequence reads: CASSVGWTVNYGYTF. The CDR3 nucleotides are TGTGCCAGCAGCGTAGGGTGGACGGTTAACTATGGCTACACCTTC. The J gene is TRBJ1-2, the V gene TRBV9; unclear D gene. The germline V gene encodes CDR1 SGDLS and CDR2 YYNGEE. V was clipped by 0 bases and J by 1 base, with 10 bases between them. This CDR3 has 15 amino acids. Full variable domain (rest looked up from reference TRBV9 and TRBJ1-2): DSGVTQTPKHLITATGQRVTLRCSPRSGDLSVYWYQQSLDQGLQFLIQYYNGEERAKGNILERFSAQQFPDLHSELNLSSLELGDSALYFCASSVGWTVNYGYTFGSGTRLTVV.

This clone was seen more than once but under ten times. This chain links TRBV6-1 with TRBJ1-2; TRBD1 aligns across 12 bases. The germline CDR1 and CDR2 sequences are MNHNS and SASEGT. Trimming cost V 4 bases and J 6 bases; bases outside gene matches: 9. This CDR3 is built from 16 residues. This chain's CDR3 is CASSAYPGQGAHGYTF. In DNA, the CDR3 is TGTGCCAGCAGTGCTTATCCGGGACAGGGGGCCCATGGCTACACCTTC.

J is TRBJ2-7 and V is TRBV5-1; tentatively, D is TRBD1 (5 bases). The CDR3 length is 14 residues. The germline V gene encodes CDR1 SGHRS and CDR2 YFSETQ. V lost 0 bases to trimming and J lost 4 bases, with 11 bases between them. This CDR3 reads CASSLVGQQYEQYF. The CDR3 DNA sequence: TGCGCCAGCAGCTTGGTCGGACAACAATACGAGCAGTACTTC. Looking up the rest from reference TRBV5-1 and TRBJ2-7 gives the full variable domain: KAGVTQTPRYLIKTRGQQVTLSCSPISGHRSVSWYQQTPGQGLQFLFEYFSETQRNKGNFPGRFSGRQFSNSRSEMNVSTLELGDSALYLCASSLVGQQYEQYFGPGTRLTVT.

The rearrangement joins TRBV6-5 to TRBJ2-7, with D tentatively TRBD1 (6 bases). Per germline, CDR1 MNHEY and CDR2 SVGAGI. Trimming shortened V by 2 bases and J by 0 bases, and 11 bases separated the two germline ends. The CDR3 totals 15 residues. The CDR3 region is CASSYGQGPSYEQYF. As DNA, the CDR3 is TGTGCCAGCAGTTACGGGCAGGGGCCCTCCTACGAGCAGTACTTC.

The V gene is TRBV19, the J gene TRBJ2-7, with 8 nucleotides matching TRBD2. CDR3 length: 16 amino acids. Germline loops: CDR1 LNHDA, CDR2 SQIVND (reference sequence). With 5 bases clipped from V and 0 bases from J, the junction kept 9 bases outside the gene matches. This CDR3 is CASSPTTSAGSYEQYF. CDR3 coding DNA: TGTGCCAGTAGTCCCACGACTAGCGCCGGCTCCTACGAGCAGTACTTC. Variable domain in full (rest from reference TRBV19 and TRBJ2-7): DGGITQSPKYLFRKEGQNVTLSCEQNLNHDAMYWYRQDPGQGLRLIYYSQIVNDFQKGDIAEGYSVSREKKESFPLTVTSAQKNPTAFYLCASSPTTSAGSYEQYFGPGTRLTVT.

The CDR3 loop is CAWSVLAGSYEQYF. As DNA, the CDR3 is TGTGCCTGGAGTGTTCTAGCGGGGAGCTACGAGCAGTACTTC. The genes are TRBV30 and TRBJ2-7; 9 positions agree with TRBD2. This CDR3 spans 14 amino acids. V lost 0 bases to trimming and J lost 3 bases; unmatched junction nucleotides: 3. Germline-derived CDR1 and CDR2 are GTSNPN and SVGIG (reference sequence).

This clone appeared a few times. The chain couples TRBV6-1 to TRBJ2-1, with TRBD2 matching 8 bases. The length of the CDR3 is 14 residues. In germline, CDR1 is MNHNS, CDR2 SASEGT. The trim removed 7 bases at V and 7 bases at J, leaving 9 bases unmatched. The CDR3 reads CASMDTGGRNEQFF. The CDR3 region has the DNA TGTGCCAGCATGGATACGGGAGGGAGGAATGAGCAGTTCTTC.

This clone was observed a few times. The V and J genes are TRBV10-1 and TRBJ2-3; 13 bases line up with TRBD2. Per germline, CDR1 WNHNN and CDR2 SYGVQD (reference sequence). This CDR3 has 13 amino acids. The ends lost 10 bases at V and 5 bases at J; junction bases unmatched: 3. As DNA, the CDR3 is TGCGCCACCGGACTAGCGGGAGAAGATACGCAGTATTTT. Residues: CATGLAGEDTQYF.

The genes are TRBV4-1 and TRBJ2-2, with 15 bases aligning to TRBD2. The CDR3 runs 17 residues. The junction had 7 bases not matched to a gene; V was cut back by 4 bases and J by 7 bases. CDR1 and CDR2 (germline): MGHRA, YSYEKL. CDR3 sequence reads: CASSPLGLAGGGGELFF. In DNA, the CDR3 is TGCGCCAGCAGCCCTCTGGGACTAGCGGGAGGAGGCGGGGAGCTGTTTTTT.

V and J are TRBV5-8 and TRBJ1-4; no definite D call. Trimming took off 9 bases at V and 7 bases at J, with 19 bases between the two ends. The CDR3 is 14 amino acids. The V gene's germline CDR1 is SGHTS and CDR2 YDEGEE. As DNA, the CDR3 is TGTGCCAACACGAGGGAGGCATCGGGTGAAAAACTGTTTTTT. Translation: CANTREASGEKLFF.

This clone is classed as medium-sized. J is TRBJ2-3 and V is TRBV6-4; TRBD2 matches at 7 bases. Germline CDR1 MRHNA, CDR2 SNTAGT. This CDR3 contains 13 residues. The ends lost 8 bases at V and 0 bases at J; junction bases unmatched: 2. The CDR3 nucleotides are TGTGCCAGCTCGGGGGGTAGCACAGATACGCAGTATTTT. Its translation is CASSGGSTDTQYF.

The V gene is TRBV28, the J gene TRBJ2-1; no reliable D call. The germline V gene has CDR1 MDHEN and CDR2 SYDVKM. The CDR3 consists of 17 residues. V lost 5 bases, J lost 8 bases, and 25 bases lay in between. In DNA form, the CDR3 reads TGTGCCAGCAGTCCCTTTTGGGCGCTAGGATTTTTGCATGAGCAGTTCTTC. Translation gives CASSPFWALGFLHEQFF.

V is TRBV14 and J is TRBJ2-7; D possibly corresponds to TRBD2 (5 bases). Germline-derived CDR1 and CDR2 are SGHDN and FVKESK. The CDR3 has 15 amino acids. Trimming removed 1 base at V and 5 bases at J, with 15 bases between. The CDR3 coding sequence is TGTGCCAGCAGCCAAGCTCCCCGGGGTACCCACGAGCAGTACTTC. It yields the protein CASSQAPRGTHEQYF.